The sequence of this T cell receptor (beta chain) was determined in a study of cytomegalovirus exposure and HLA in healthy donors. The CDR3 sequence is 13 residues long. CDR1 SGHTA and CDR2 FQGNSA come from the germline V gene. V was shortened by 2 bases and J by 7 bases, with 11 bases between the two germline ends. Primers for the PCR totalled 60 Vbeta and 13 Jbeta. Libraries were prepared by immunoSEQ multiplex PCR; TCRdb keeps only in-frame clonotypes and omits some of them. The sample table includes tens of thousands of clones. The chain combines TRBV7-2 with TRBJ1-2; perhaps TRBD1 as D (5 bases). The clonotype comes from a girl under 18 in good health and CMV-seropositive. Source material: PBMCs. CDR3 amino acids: CASSLRAGGGYTF. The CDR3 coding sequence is TGTGCCAGCAGCTTACGGGCCGGGGGTGGCTACACCTTC.